These T cell receptor beta chains were read from a single sample in a study of T cells in localized non-small cell lung cancer. Clones were read by immunoSEQ multiplex PCR, and TCRdb kept only the in-frame ones, dropping some. Of about 83,000 clones in the sample, 70% to 90% are singletons; the top ten hold roughly 9%. The material sequenced was peripheral blood, taken before any cancer treatment. The origin of the receptors is a female donor aged 60 or older with stage I lung adenocarcinoma. The CDR3 runs from the conserved cysteine through the conserved F or W. The D gene is left open where the match is weak. Clone size is not always given. Where it is, it says once, few, many or a class for expanded clones.

abundance: .; d_gene: TRBD2; j_gene: TRBJ2-5; v_gene: TRBV2; CDR3nt: TGTGCCAGCAGTGCATCGCGACTAGCGGGGAAAGAGACCCAGTACTTC; CDR3aa: CASSASRLAGKETQYF
abundance: .; d_gene: TRBD2; j_gene: TRBJ2-1; v_gene: TRBV4-1; CDR3nt: TGCGCCAGCAGCCAAGTAGGGCCCGACCCCGCGGGAGGGTACTACAATGAGCAGTTCTTC; CDR3aa: CASSQVGPDPAGGYYNEQFF
abundance: .; d_gene: .; j_gene: TRBJ2-7; v_gene: TRBV6-5; CDR3nt: TGTGCCAGCAGCCGGTGGGACCGCCGGGCCGAGCAGTACTTC; CDR3aa: CASSRWDRRAEQYF
abundance: .; d_gene: .; j_gene: TRBJ1-1; v_gene: TRBV7-8; CDR3nt: TGTGCCAGCAGCTTTGCGGCGAACACTGAAGCTTTCTTT; CDR3aa: CASSFAANTEAFF
abundance: .; d_gene: .; j_gene: TRBJ2-7; v_gene: TRBV27; CDR3nt: TGTGCCAGCAGTTTACGTCCCAACTACGAGCAGTACTTC; CDR3aa: CASSLRPNYEQYF
abundance: .; d_gene: .; j_gene: TRBJ2-7; v_gene: TRBV12-5; CDR3nt: TGTGCTAGTGGTTTGACACCAGAGTTCTGGCAAAACCGCTCCTACGAGCAGTACTTC; CDR3aa: CASGLTPEFWQNRSYEQYF
abundance: .; d_gene: TRBD1; j_gene: TRBJ1-2; v_gene: TRBV7-2; CDR3nt: TGTGCCAGCAGTTCGGGACAGGTCGGAGGCTACACCTTC; CDR3aa: CASSSGQVGGYTF
abundance: .; d_gene: .; j_gene: TRBJ1-1; v_gene: TRBV4-1; CDR3nt: TGCGCCAGCAGCCAAGATTTGGAGACAGTAAAGAACACTGAAGCTTTCTTT; CDR3aa: CASSQDLETVKNTEAFF
abundance: .; d_gene: TRBD1; j_gene: TRBJ1-1; v_gene: TRBV5-1; CDR3nt: TGCGCCAGCAGCTCCCAGGGGGTTGGGTCGAACACTGAAGCTTTCTTT; CDR3aa: CASSSQGVGSNTEAFF
abundance: .; d_gene: .; j_gene: TRBJ2-7; v_gene: TRBV6-6; CDR3nt: TGTGCCAGCACCTTCCGGCCGTCCTACGAGCAGTACTTC; CDR3aa: CASTFRPSYEQYF
abundance: .; d_gene: TRBD1; j_gene: TRBJ2-7; v_gene: TRBV7-2; CDR3nt: TGTGCCAGCAGCTTCGGGACAGGGGTCTACGAGCAGTACTTC; CDR3aa: CASSFGTGVYEQYF
abundance: .; d_gene: .; j_gene: TRBJ1-2; v_gene: TRBV11-1; CDR3nt: TGTGCCAGCAGCTTAACTGAAACAGGGAACTATGGCTACACCTTC; CDR3aa: CASSLTETGNYGYTF
abundance: .; d_gene: TRBD1; j_gene: TRBJ1-5; v_gene: TRBV27; CDR3nt: TGTGCCAGCAGTTCAAGGACAGGGGGCTATCAGCCCCAGCATTTT; CDR3aa: CASSSRTGGYQPQHF
abundance: .; d_gene: TRBD2; j_gene: TRBJ2-5; v_gene: TRBV5-6; CDR3nt: TGTGCCAGCAGCTCGATCGTCACTAGCGGGAGTAGGGTAGAGACCCAGTACTTC; CDR3aa: CASSSIVTSGSRVETQYF
abundance: once; d_gene: .; j_gene: TRBJ2-7; v_gene: TRBV6-5; CDR3nt: TGTGCCTCACCCGAACAGGTATACGAGCAGTACTTC; CDR3aa: CASPEQVYEQYF
abundance: once; d_gene: TRBD1; j_gene: TRBJ1-1; v_gene: TRBV20-1; CDR3nt: TGCAGTGCTCCTCATCCAGGGGGAGCTTTCTTT; CDR3aa: CSAPHPGGAFF